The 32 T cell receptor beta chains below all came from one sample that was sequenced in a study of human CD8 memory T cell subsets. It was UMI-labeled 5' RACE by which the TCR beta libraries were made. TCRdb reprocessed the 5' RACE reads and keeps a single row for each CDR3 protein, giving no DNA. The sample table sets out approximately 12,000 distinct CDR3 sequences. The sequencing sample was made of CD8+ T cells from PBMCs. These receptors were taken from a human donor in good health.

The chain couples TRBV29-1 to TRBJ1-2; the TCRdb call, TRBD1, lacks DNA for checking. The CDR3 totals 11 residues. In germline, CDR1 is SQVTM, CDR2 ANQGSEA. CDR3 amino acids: CSGVQGGGYTF.

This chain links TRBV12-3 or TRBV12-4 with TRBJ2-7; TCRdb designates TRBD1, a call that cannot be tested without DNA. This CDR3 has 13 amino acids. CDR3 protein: CASSSAGSGEQYF.

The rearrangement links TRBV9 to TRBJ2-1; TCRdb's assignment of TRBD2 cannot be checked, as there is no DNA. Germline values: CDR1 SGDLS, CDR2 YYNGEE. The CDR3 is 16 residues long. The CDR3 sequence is CASSVGLAGLLAEQFF.

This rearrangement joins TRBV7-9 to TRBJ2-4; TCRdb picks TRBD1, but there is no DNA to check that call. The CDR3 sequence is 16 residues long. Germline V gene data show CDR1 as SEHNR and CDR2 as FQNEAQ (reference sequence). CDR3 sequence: CASSPRTGDAKNIQYF. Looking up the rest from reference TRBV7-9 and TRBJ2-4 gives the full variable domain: DTGVSQNPRHKITKRGQNVTFRCDPISEHNRLYWYRQTLGQGPEFLTYFQNEAQLEKSRLLSDRFSAERPKGSFSTLEIQRTEQGDSAMYLCASSPRTGDAKNIQYFGAGTRLSVL.

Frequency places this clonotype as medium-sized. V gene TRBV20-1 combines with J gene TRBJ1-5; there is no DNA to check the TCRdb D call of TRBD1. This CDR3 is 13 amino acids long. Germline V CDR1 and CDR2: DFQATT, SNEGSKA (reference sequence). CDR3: CSAGGDSNQPQHF.

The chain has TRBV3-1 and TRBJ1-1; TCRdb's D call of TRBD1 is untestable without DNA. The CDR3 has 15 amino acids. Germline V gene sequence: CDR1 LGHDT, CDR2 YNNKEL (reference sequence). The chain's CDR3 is CASSNPRQGYAEAFF.

The CDR3: CASSQGTSGTTEQFF. V and J are TRBV4-1 and TRBJ2-1; TCRdb outputs TRBD2, but without DNA this stays unchecked. This CDR3 region has 15 residues. Per the germline V gene, CDR1 is MGHRA and CDR2 is YSYEKL.

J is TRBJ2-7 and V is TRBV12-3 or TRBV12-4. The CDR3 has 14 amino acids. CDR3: CASSLAEVPYEQYF.

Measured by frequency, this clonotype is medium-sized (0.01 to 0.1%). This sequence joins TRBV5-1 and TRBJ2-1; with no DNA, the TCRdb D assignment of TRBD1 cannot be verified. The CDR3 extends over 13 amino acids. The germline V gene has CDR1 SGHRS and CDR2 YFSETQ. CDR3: CASKGEAYNEQFF.

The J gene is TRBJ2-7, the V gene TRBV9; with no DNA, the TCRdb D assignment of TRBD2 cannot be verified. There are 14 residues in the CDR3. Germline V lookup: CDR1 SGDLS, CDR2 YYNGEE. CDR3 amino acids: CASSLAGGSYEQYF.

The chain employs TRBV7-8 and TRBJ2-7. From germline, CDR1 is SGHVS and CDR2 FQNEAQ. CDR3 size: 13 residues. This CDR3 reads CASSLETSYEQYF.

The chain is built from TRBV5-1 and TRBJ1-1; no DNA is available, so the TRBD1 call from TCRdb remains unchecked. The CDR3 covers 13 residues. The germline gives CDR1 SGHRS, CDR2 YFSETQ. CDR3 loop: CASRDGVNTEAFF.

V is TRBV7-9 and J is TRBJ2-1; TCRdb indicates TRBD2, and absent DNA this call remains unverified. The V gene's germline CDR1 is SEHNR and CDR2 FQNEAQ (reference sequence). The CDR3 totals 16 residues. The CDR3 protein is CASSSNLGEDYNEQFF. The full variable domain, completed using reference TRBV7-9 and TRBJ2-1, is DTGVSQNPRHKITKRGQNVTFRCDPISEHNRLYWYRQTLGQGPEFLTYFQNEAQLEKSRLLSDRFSAERPKGSFSTLEIQRTEQGDSAMYLCASSSNLGEDYNEQFFGPGTRLTVL.

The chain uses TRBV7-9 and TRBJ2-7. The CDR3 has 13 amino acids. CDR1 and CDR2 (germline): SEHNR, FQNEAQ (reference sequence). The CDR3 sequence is CASSLVAFYEQYF.

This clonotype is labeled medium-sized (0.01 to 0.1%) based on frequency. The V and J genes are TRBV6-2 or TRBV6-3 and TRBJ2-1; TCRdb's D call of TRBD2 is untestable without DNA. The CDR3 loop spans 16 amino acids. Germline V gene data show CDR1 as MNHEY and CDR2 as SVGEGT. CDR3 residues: CASSYSRLAGDNEQFF.

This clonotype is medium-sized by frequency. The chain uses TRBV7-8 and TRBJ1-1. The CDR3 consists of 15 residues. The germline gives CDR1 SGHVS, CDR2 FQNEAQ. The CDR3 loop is CASSLAEGWDTEAFF.

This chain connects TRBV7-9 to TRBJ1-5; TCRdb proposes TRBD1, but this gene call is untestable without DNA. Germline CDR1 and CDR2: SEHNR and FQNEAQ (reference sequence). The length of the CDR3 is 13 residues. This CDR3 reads CAPPRGPGQPQHF.

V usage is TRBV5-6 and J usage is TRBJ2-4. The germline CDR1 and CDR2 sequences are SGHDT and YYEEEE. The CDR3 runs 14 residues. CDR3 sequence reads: CASSLAVSKNIQYF.

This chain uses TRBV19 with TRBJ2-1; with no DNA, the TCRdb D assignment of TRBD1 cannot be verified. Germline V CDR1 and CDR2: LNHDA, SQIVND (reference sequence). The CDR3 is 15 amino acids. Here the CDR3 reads CATCSFNSRTEEQFF.

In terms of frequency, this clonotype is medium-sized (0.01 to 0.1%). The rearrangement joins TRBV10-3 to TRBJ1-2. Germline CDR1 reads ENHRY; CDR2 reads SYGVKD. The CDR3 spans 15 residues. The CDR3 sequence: CAIRPPTDLKYGYTF.

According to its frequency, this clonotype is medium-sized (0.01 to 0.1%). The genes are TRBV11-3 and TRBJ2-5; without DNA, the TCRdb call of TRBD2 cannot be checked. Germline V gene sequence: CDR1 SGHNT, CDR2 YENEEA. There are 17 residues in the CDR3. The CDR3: CASSEGDGGLEGQTQYF.

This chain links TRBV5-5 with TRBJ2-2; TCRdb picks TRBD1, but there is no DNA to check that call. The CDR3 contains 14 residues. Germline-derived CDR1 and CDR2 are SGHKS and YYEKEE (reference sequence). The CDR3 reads CASSLGQLNGELFF.

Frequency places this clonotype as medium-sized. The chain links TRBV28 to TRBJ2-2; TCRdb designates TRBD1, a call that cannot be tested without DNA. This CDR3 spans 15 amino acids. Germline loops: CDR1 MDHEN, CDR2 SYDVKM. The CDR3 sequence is CASRPTSDSTGELFF. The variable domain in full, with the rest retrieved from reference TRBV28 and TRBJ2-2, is DVKVTQSSRYLVKRTGEKVFLECVQDMDHENMFWYRQDPGLGLRLIYFSYDVKMKEKGDIPEGYSVSREKKERFSLILESASTNQTSMYLCASRPTSDSTGELFFGEGSRLTVL.

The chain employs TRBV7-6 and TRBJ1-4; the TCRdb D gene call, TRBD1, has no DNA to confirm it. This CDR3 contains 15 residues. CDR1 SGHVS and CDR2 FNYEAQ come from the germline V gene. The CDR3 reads CASSYGGTGYEKLFF.

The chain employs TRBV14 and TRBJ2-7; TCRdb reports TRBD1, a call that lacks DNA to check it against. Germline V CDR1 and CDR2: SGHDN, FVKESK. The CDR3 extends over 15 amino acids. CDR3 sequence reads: CASSWGQAFSYEQYF.

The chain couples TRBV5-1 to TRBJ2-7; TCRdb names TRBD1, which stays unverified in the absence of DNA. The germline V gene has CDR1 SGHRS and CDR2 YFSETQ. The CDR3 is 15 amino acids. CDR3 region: CASSLFGGSSYEQYF.

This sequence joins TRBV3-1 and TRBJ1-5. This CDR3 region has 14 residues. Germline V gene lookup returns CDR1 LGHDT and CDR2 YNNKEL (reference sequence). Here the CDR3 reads CASSQEQTSQPQHF. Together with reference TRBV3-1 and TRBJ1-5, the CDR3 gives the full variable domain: DTAVSQTPKYLVTQMGNDKSIKCEQNLGHDTMYWYKQDSKKFLKIMFSYNNKELIINETVPNRFSPKSPDKAHLNLHINSLELGDSAVYFCASSQEQTSQPQHFGDGTRLSIL.

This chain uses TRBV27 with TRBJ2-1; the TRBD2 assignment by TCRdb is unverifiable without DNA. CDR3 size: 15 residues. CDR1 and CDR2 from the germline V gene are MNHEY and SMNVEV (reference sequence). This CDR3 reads CASSRISGNENEQFF.

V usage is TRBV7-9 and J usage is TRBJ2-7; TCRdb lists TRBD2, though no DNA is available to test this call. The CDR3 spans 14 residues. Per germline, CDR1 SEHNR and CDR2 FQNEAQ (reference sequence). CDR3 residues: CASSLAGLAGEQYF.

The CDR3 spells CASSETPGELFF. The chain couples TRBV2 to TRBJ2-2. The germline CDR1 and CDR2 sequences are SNHLY and FYNNEI. CDR3 length: 12 amino acids.

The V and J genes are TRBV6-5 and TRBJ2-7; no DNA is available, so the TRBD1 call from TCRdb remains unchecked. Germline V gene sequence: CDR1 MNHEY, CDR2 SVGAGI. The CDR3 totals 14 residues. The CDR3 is CASSYDGGPYEQYF.

The CDR3 sequence: CASGRTGGSETQYF. J is TRBJ2-5 and V is TRBV5-4; without DNA, the TCRdb call of TRBD1 cannot be checked. This CDR3 comprises 14 residues. Germline CDR1 SGHNT, CDR2 YYREEE (reference sequence).